This TCR beta chain was observed in a study of shared clonotypes between healthy human individuals. Donors included only healthy HIV-negative adults lacking recent acute infections or vaccinations. Sequencing was at deep level. Only in-frame clones appear in the TCRdb table, and some are missing; sequencing was by immunoSEQ multiplex PCR. The data contain under 600,000 clones, about 75% of them singletons. Trimming removed 0 bases from V and 7 bases from J; junction bases left unmatched: 10. The CDR3 is 16 amino acids. Germline V CDR1 and CDR2: LGHNA, YSLEER. The chain carries TRBV4-3 and TRBJ1-2, with 8 bases fitting TRBD1. This receptor was taken from a woman aged 40 to 50 in good health. Some clones in this sample may be carry-over from other donors' samples. The sequenced material came from PBMCs. CDR3 nucleotides: TGCGCCAGCAGCCAAGATATTAGCAGGGGGCGCGGTGGCTACACCTTC. Its translation: CASSQDISRGRGGYTF.